The next 27 T cell receptor beta chains were all read from a single sample in a study of T cell clonotyping in hematopoietic cell transplantation. Stated time point: recipient sample about 28 days before transplant, after cytoreduction. The repertoire was sequenced with immunoSEQ multiplex PCR; TCRdb's copy has only in-frame clones and lacks some. The sample lists 25,000 to 30,000 clones, about four fifths occurring once. This specimen was peripheral blood mononuclear cells, taken before stem cell transplant. These receptor sequences come from a man aged 35 to 55 with acute myeloid leukemia. Some clones in this sample may be carry-over from other donors' samples.

This clone has only a few counts. The chain combines TRBV6-1 with TRBJ1-5, with TRBD1 matching over 8 bases. Trimming took 4 bases from V and 1 from J; bases not matched to a gene: 6. Per germline, CDR1 MNHNS and CDR2 SASEGT. The CDR3 totals 16 residues. CDR3 sequence: CASSVERTGSNQPQHF. DNA for the CDR3: TGTGCCAGCAGTGTCGAACGGACAGGGAGCAATCAGCCCCAGCATTTT.

This clone was seen just once. The chain joins TRBV2 to TRBJ1-4, with 7 bases lining up with TRBD1. Germline V gene data show CDR1 as SNHLY and CDR2 as FYNNEI. CDR3 length: 15 amino acids. The junction had 9 bases not matched to a gene; V was cut back by 4 bases and J by 7 bases. The CDR3 loop is CASSGQGLVSEKLFF. The CDR3 coding sequence is TGTGCCAGCAGTGGACAGGGCTTGGTTAGTGAAAAACTGTTTTTT.

The table lists this clone with a count of one. The chain has TRBV19 and TRBJ2-7; D possibly corresponds to TRBD1 (6 bases). The CDR3 is made up of 12 amino acids. The germline V and J ends were trimmed by 5 bases and 7 bases, with 12 bases remaining between them. Germline CDR1 is LNHDA and CDR2 is SQIVND (reference sequence). CDR3 amino acids: CASSSRGLEQYF. In nucleotides, the CDR3 is TGTGCCAGTAGTTCCAGGGGCCTTGAGCAGTACTTC.

This clone was seen a handful of times. This chain connects TRBV5-1 to TRBJ2-7; D remains unclear. The CDR3 is 12 amino acids. In germline, CDR1 is SGHRS, CDR2 YFSETQ. The V and J ends lost 0 bases and 5 bases respectively, with 6 bases between them. The CDR3 region has the DNA TGCGCCAGCAGCTTGGATTATAACGAGCAGTACTTC. Encoded protein: CASSLDYNEQYF.

This rearrangement joins TRBV6-5 to TRBJ1-1; D is undetermined. V shed 3 bases and J shed 1 base, with 12 bases lying between them. The germline V gene has CDR1 MNHEY and CDR2 SVGAGI. The CDR3 totals 15 residues. CDR3 region: CASSYSAVANTEAFF. CDR3 DNA: TGTGCCAGCAGTTATTCGGCGGTGGCGAACACTGAAGCTTTCTTT.

V gene TRBV2 combines with J gene TRBJ1-4; D may be TRBD1 (5 bases). The length of the CDR3 is 14 residues. V was clipped by 4 bases and J by 5 bases, with 11 bases between them. The germline gives CDR1 SNHLY, CDR2 FYNNEI. The CDR3 is CASSAGQGNEKLFF. CDR3 DNA: TGTGCCAGCAGTGCGGGGCAGGGAAATGAAAAACTGTTTTTT.

The chain combines TRBV19 with TRBJ2-1; D is undetermined. The germline V and J ends were trimmed by 3 bases and 10 bases, with 7 bases remaining between them. CDR3 length: 11 amino acids. From germline, CDR1 is LNHDA and CDR2 SQIVND (reference sequence). This CDR3 reads CASSIRREQFF. CDR3 nucleotide sequence: TGTGCCAGTAGTATCCGCAGGGAGCAGTTCTTC. Together with reference TRBV19 and TRBJ2-1, the CDR3 gives the full variable domain: DGGITQSPKYLFRKEGQNVTLSCEQNLNHDAMYWYRQDPGQGLRLIYYSQIVNDFQKGDIAEGYSVSREKKESFPLTVTSAQKNPTAFYLCASSIRREQFFGPGTRLTVL.

The rearrangement uses TRBV5-1 and TRBJ2-3; D uncertain. The CDR3 is 9 residues long. Looked up from germline, CDR1 is SGHRS and CDR2 is YFSETQ. V lost 7 bases, J lost 6 bases, and 3 bases lay in between. The chain's CDR3 is CASGDTQYF. The CDR3, as DNA: TGCGCCAGCGGGGATACGCAGTATTTT.

V usage is TRBV27 and J usage is TRBJ2-7, with a possible D match to TRBD2 (7 bases). Germline-derived CDR1 and CDR2 are MNHEY and SMNVEV (reference sequence). The V gene lost 6 bases and the J gene lost 5 bases, with 14 bases spanning the gap. The length of the CDR3 is 13 residues. The CDR3 here is CASRESGDNEQYF. The CDR3 DNA reads as TGTGCCAGCAGGGAAAGCGGGGACAACGAGCAGTACTTC.

The J gene is TRBJ1-6, the V gene TRBV6-1, with D hard to call. Germline CDR1 MNHNS, CDR2 SASEGT. V was shortened by 1 base and J by 9 bases, with 1 base between the two germline ends. There are 11 residues in the CDR3. The CDR3 sequence: CASSEVSPLHF. CDR3 sequence (DNA): TGTGCCAGCAGTGAAGTTTCACCCCTCCACTTT.

This clone has more than one count but fewer than ten. The chain is built from TRBV6-6 and TRBJ2-7; TRBD2 is a possible D gene (5 bases). Per the germline V gene, CDR1 is MNHNY and CDR2 is SVGAGI (reference sequence). CDR3 length equals 13 residues. V was cut by 5 bases and J by 5 bases, with 13 bases left in between. As DNA, the CDR3 is TGTGCCAGCAGTCCCGGGGAGAGGGACGAGCAGTACTTC. This codes for CASSPGERDEQYF.

The chain has TRBV7-6 and TRBJ2-5, with a weak D call TRBD2 (6 bases). Germline V gene lookup returns CDR1 SGHVS and CDR2 FNYEAQ. This CDR3 is 15 amino acids long. V gave up 1 base and J gave up 5 bases, with 14 bases separating them. The CDR3 coding sequence is TGTGCCAGCAGCTTAGACGAGGGAGGAGGGGAGACCCAGTACTTC. Translation: CASSLDEGGGETQYF.

This clone was picked up a small number of times. The CDR3 loop reads CAWSVGGTVNSPLHF. CDR3 bases: TGTGCCTGGAGTGTAGGGGGGACAGTAAATTCACCCCTCCACTTT. The chain carries TRBV30 and TRBJ1-6, with 7 bases identical to TRBD1. V was pared by 0 bases and J by 7 bases, with 6 bases of the junction left unmatched. CDR3 length: 15 residues. In germline, CDR1 is GTSNPN, CDR2 SVGIG (reference sequence).

This chain links TRBV28 with TRBJ2-2, with D possibly TRBD1 on 6 matching bases. The CDR3 is made up of 14 amino acids. Between the trimmed V and J ends, which lost 6 bases and 3 bases, there was a span of 11 bases. From germline, CDR1 is MDHEN and CDR2 SYDVKM. CDR3: CASRQGGDTGELFF. The CDR3, as DNA: TGTGCCAGCAGACAGGGTGGAGACACCGGGGAGCTGTTTTTT.

The rearrangement links TRBV9 to TRBJ2-1; 8 bases are a match to TRBD2. J lost 5 bases, V lost 0 bases, and 4 bases had no gene match. The CDR3 spans 15 residues. CDR1 is SGDLS, CDR2 YYNGEE, per germline. The CDR3 reads CASSVAGTRNNEQFF. CDR3 sequence (DNA): TGTGCCAGCAGCGTAGCTGGGACTAGGAACAATGAGCAGTTCTTC.

V gene TRBV5-1 combines with J gene TRBJ2-5; 11 bases are a match to TRBD1. Germline loops: CDR1 SGHRS, CDR2 YFSETQ. The CDR3 contains 16 residues. With 0 bases clipped from V and 5 bases from J, the junction kept 6 bases outside the gene matches. The CDR3 region is CASSLGTGGFGETQYF. In nucleotides, the CDR3 is TGCGCCAGCAGCTTGGGGACAGGGGGCTTCGGGGAGACCCAGTACTTC. Together with reference TRBV5-1 and TRBJ2-5, the CDR3 gives the full variable domain: KAGVTQTPRYLIKTRGQQVTLSCSPISGHRSVSWYQQTPGQGLQFLFEYFSETQRNKGNFPGRFSGRQFSNSRSEMNVSTLELGDSALYLCASSLGTGGFGETQYFGPGTRLLVL.

Points on this clone: The junction and the germline gene differ at one end; a read error may be behind it. V gene TRBV7-2 combines with J gene TRBJ2-1; unclear D gene. CDR1 is SGHTA and CDR2 is FQGNSA in the germline V gene. There are 11 residues in the CDR3. In nucleotides, the CDR3 is TGTGCCAGCAGCCCCCACAAGGAGCAGTTCTTC. Translated: CASSPHKEQFF.

CDR3 amino acids: CASTTRSGDTQYF. Written as DNA, the CDR3 is TGTGCCAGCACTACACGGTCGGGAGATACGCAGTATTTT. J is TRBJ2-3 and V is TRBV14, with no clear D. The V gene's germline CDR1 is SGHDN and CDR2 FVKESK. The CDR3 extends over 13 amino acids. The ends were cut back, 7 bases at V and 5 bases at J, with 13 bases in the middle. Combining the CDR3 with reference TRBV14 and TRBJ2-3 gives the whole variable domain EAGVTQFPSHSVIEKGQTVTLRCDPISGHDNLYWYRRVMGKEIKFLLHFVKESKQDESGMPNNRFLAERTGGTYSTLKVQPAELEDSGVYFCASTTRSGDTQYFGPGTRLTVL.

This clone was recorded a few times. The V gene is TRBV10-3, the J gene TRBJ2-3; D is ambiguous. CDR1 and CDR2 from the germline V gene are ENHRY and SYGVKD. The CDR3 sequence is 13 residues long. The ends were cut back, 2 bases at V and 3 bases at J, with 6 bases in the middle. CDR3 protein: CAISERETDTQYF. The CDR3 DNA reads TGTGCCATCAGTGAGAGAGAAACAGATACGCAGTATTTT.

The chain combines TRBV29-1 with TRBJ2-7; 7 nucleotides align to TRBD1. V trimming: 5 bases; J trimming: 0 bases; junction bases outside the gene matches: 7. The germline V gene encodes CDR1 SQVTM and CDR2 ANQGSEA. This CDR3 is built from 14 residues. CDR3 in amino acids: CSVFLGTVSYEQYF. The CDR3, as DNA: TGCAGCGTTTTTCTCGGGACAGTCTCCTACGAGCAGTACTTC.

This clone was seen only once. The V gene is TRBV30, the J gene TRBJ2-2; 9 bases are a match to TRBD1. There are 14 residues in the CDR3. The V gene's germline CDR1 is GTSNPN and CDR2 SVGIG (reference sequence). V lost 4 bases, J lost 8 bases, and 8 bases stayed unmatched. In nucleotides, the CDR3 is TGTGCCTGGACCGGGACAGGGCAGTCGGGGGAGCTGTTTTTT. This encodes CAWTGTGQSGELFF.

V and J are TRBV5-1 and TRBJ2-5; D not certain. Trimming removed 7 bases from V and 2 bases from J, with 12 bases in between. CDR1 is SGHRS and CDR2 is YFSETQ in the germline V gene. The CDR3 consists of 13 residues. Written as DNA, the CDR3 is TGCGCCAGCCGCCTTGTTGTACAAGAGACCCAGTACTTC. As protein: CASRLVVQETQYF. The whole variable domain, remainder taken from reference TRBV5-1 and TRBJ2-5, is KAGVTQTPRYLIKTRGQQVTLSCSPISGHRSVSWYQQTPGQGLQFLFEYFSETQRNKGNFPGRFSGRQFSNSRSEMNVSTLELGDSALYLCASRLVVQETQYFGPGTRLLVL.

In DNA, the CDR3 is TGTGCCAGCAGCGTAGCGGGCAGGGACACTGAAGCTTTCTTT. It encodes CASSVAGRDTEAFF. The J gene is TRBJ1-1, the V gene TRBV9; TRBD1 is a possible D gene (5 bases). Germline V gene data show CDR1 as SGDLS and CDR2 as YYNGEE. V shed 0 bases and J shed 3 bases, with 9 bases lying between them. CDR3 size: 14 residues.

The chain links TRBV5-1 to TRBJ2-7, with a possible D match to TRBD2 (7 bases). The CDR3 has 15 amino acids. V shed 2 bases and J shed 3 bases, with 15 bases lying between them. Germline V gives CDR1 SGHRS, CDR2 YFSETQ. CDR3 sequence (DNA): TGCGCCAGCAGCTTAGGGGGGGCGCTGGACTACGAGCAGTACTTC. Translating gives CASSLGGALDYEQYF.

In its sample, this clone was seen once. The V gene is TRBV28, the J gene TRBJ1-1; D call uncertain. Germline CDR1 and CDR2: MDHEN and SYDVKM. The V end lost 5 bases, the J end lost 1 base, and 14 bases lay between the germline ends. The CDR3 is 15 residues long. The CDR3, as DNA: TGTGCCAGCAGTAGAGTCACGGTGGCGAACACTGAAGCTTTCTTT. Translating gives CASSRVTVANTEAFF.

V and J are TRBV30 and TRBJ1-1; 7 bases agree with TRBD1. The CDR3 is 13 residues long. Germline V gene lookup returns CDR1 GTSNPN and CDR2 SVGIG (reference sequence). V trimming: 2 bases; J trimming: 11 bases; junction bases outside the gene matches: 11. CDR3 sequence reads: CAWSQQGYWGAFF. As DNA, the CDR3 is TGTGCCTGGAGTCAACAGGGGTATTGGGGGGCTTTCTTT.

CDR3 sequence reads: CASSVDRQGSDTQYF. CDR3 nucleotides: TGTGCCAGCAGCGTGGATAGACAGGGGTCAGATACGCAGTATTTT. The J gene is TRBJ2-3, the V gene TRBV9; 8 bases are shared with TRBD1. The germline V gene has CDR1 SGDLS and CDR2 YYNGEE. The CDR3 loop spans 15 amino acids. V dropped 2 bases and J dropped 4; count of bases not matched to a gene: 6.